This passage covers 2 T cell receptor beta chains from one sample sequenced in a study of CD8 T cells in ankylosing spondylitis. Notes on the study in general: Made up of fewer than ten highly homologous variants, a TCR beta motif appeared characteristic of ankylosing spondylitis blood.

In TCRdb, the 5' RACE reads were re-called with MiXCR into one record per CDR3 protein. The data show around 490,000 distinct CDR3 sequences, roughly 5% seen once. No antigen is known for these receptors. What was sequenced was blood, either unsorted or a sorted T cell fraction (not recorded which). The origin of the receptors is a male donor with ankylosing spondylitis.

This clonotype was found many times. This rearrangement joins TRBV6-1 to TRBJ2-4; tentative D call: TRBD1 (6 bases). The germline CDR1 and CDR2 sequences are MNHNS and SASEGT. V was cut by 7 bases and J by 10 bases, with 11 bases left in between. This CDR3 is 11 amino acids long. The CDR3 region is CASTDRRIQYF. CDR3 DNA sequence: TGTGCCAGCACTGACAGGCGAATTCAGTACTTC.

In its sample, this clonotype was seen many times. The chain has TRBV4-3 and TRBJ1-1; D gene unclear. Germline CDR1 reads LGHNA; CDR2 reads YSLEER. The CDR3 extends over 13 amino acids. The V and J ends lost 1 base and 6 bases respectively, with 9 bases between them. CDR3 residues: CASSQGSVPEAFF. The CDR3 DNA follows: TGCGCCAGCAGCCAAGGAAGCGTGCCTGAAGCTTTCTTT.